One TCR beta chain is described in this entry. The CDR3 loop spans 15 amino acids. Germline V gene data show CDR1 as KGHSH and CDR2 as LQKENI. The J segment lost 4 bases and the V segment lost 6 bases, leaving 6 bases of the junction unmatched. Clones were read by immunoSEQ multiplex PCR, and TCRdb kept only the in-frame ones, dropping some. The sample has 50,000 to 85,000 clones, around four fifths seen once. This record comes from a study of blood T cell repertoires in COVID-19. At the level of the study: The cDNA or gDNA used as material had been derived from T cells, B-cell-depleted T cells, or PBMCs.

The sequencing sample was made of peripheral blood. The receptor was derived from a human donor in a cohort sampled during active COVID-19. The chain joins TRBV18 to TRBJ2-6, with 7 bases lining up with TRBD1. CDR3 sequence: CASSPTGSGANVLTF. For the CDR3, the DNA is TGTGCCAGCTCCCCGACAGGGTCAGGGGCCAACGTCCTGACTTTC.